This T cell receptor (beta chain) emerged from a study of cytomegalovirus exposure and HLA in healthy donors. Study-level points and caveats: Presence/absence analyses assumed roughly uniform sequencing depth across donors. Later on, an analysis showed TCR association rates differing by HLA locus, with DRB1 the most and HLA-C the fewest. Follow-up analysis seemed to connect common viral pathogens with several of the most significant clusters identified.

Primers for the PCR totalled 60 Vbeta and 13 Jbeta. Assay: immunoSEQ multiplex PCR; the TCRdb copy retains only in-frame clones and omits some. The sample has over 150,000 clones; around 79% are singletons. This clone has just one count. No antigen is known for it. Germline CDR1 SGHRS, CDR2 YFSETQ. Germline trimming cut 0 bases from V and 4 bases from J; bases unmatched to any gene: 6. CDR3 size: 16 residues. The clonotype was recovered from a woman aged 40 to 55 in good health and CMV-seropositive. The sequencing sample was made of PBMCs. The chain carries TRBV5-1 and TRBJ1-4; 7 positions match TRBD1. Here the CDR3 DNA reads TGCGCCAGCAGCTTGGAAGGGGGCCAGAGTAATGAAAAACTGTTTTTT. Amino acid sequence: CASSLEGGQSNEKLFF.